Shown below are 29 T cell receptor beta chains from a single sample sequenced in a study of T-cell memory formation after mild COVID-19. TCRdb redid the calling of the 5' RACE reads with MiXCR, one entry per CDR3 protein. In the table there are approximately 430,000 distinct CDR3 sequences, around a quarter of which are singletons. The sequencing sample was made of PBMCs or a T cell subset sorted from them (not recorded which). Receptors were obtained from an adult woman who had mild COVID-19 (a few samples of this study predate the infection). Cell type and time point are not known.

This clonotype was seen only a few times. The chain uses TRBV12-3 or TRBV12-4 and TRBJ2-1; D ambiguous. The CDR3 runs to 14 residues. V lost 3 bases and J lost 3, with 9 bases in between. The CDR3 loop is CASSLSRLYNEQFF. The CDR3 DNA is TGTGCCAGCAGTTTGTCCAGGCTCTACAATGAGCAGTTCTTC.

This clonotype appeared a few times. The chain couples TRBV29-1 to TRBJ1-3; 9 positions match TRBD1. The CDR3 runs to 13 residues. CDR1 and CDR2 from the germline V gene are SQVTM and ANQGSEA. The V gene end was trimmed by 5 bases and the J gene end by 4 bases; junction bases not matched to a gene: 3. CDR3 loop: CSVSTGGGNTIYF. As DNA, the CDR3 is TGCAGCGTTTCGACAGGGGGAGGAAACACCATATATTTT.

In this sample, this clonotype turned up a few times. The chain combines TRBV10-2 with TRBJ1-1; 8 bases map to TRBD1. With 5 bases clipped from V and 6 bases from J, the junction kept 8 bases outside the gene matches. Germline values: CDR1 WSHSY, CDR2 SAAADI. CDR3 length: 14 amino acids. The DNA for the CDR3 is TGCGCCAGCAGTACAAACGACAGGGGCCCTGAAGCTTTCTTT. It is translated as CASSTNDRGPEAFF.

The chain carries TRBV5-1 and TRBJ2-3, with no clear D. The CDR3 length is 14 residues. The germline V and J ends were trimmed by 3 bases and 4 bases, with 12 bases remaining between them. CDR1 SGHRS and CDR2 YFSETQ come from the germline V gene. The chain's CDR3 is CASSSATLPDTQYF. DNA of the CDR3: TGCGCCAGCAGCTCTGCTACTTTACCAGATACGCAGTATTTT.

V is TRBV6-1 and J is TRBJ1-1; a weak D match, TRBD1 (5 bases). Trimming stripped 0 bases from V and 4 bases from J, with 12 bases between. The CDR3 consists of 15 residues. Germline V CDR1 and CDR2: MNHNS, SASEGT. CDR3 nucleotides: TGTGCCAGCAGTGAAGCGCTTCATGGGGGCACTGAAGCTTTCTTT. Translated, it gives CASSEALHGGTEAFF.

This clonotype was observed a handful of times. This chain joins TRBV5-5 and TRBJ1-1; D unclear. The CDR3 has 15 amino acids. Germline V CDR1 and CDR2: SGHKS, YYEKEE (reference sequence). Trimming left V 0 bases short and J 4 bases short, with 13 bases between. CDR3 DNA sequence: TGTGCCAGCAGCTTGGGGTTTACCTTGGGCACTGAAGCTTTCTTT. Amino acids: CASSLGFTLGTEAFF. Combining the CDR3 with reference TRBV5-5 and TRBJ1-1 gives the whole variable domain DAGVTQSPTHLIKTRGQQVTLRCSPISGHKSVSWYQQVLGQGPQFIFQYYEKEERGRGNFPDRFSARQFPNYSSELNVNALLLGDSALYLCASSLGFTLGTEAFFGQGTRLTVV.

In its sample, this clonotype was seen a few times. The chain couples TRBV6-2 or TRBV6-3 to TRBJ2-2; D gene unclear. CDR1 MNHEY and CDR2 SVGEGT come from the germline V gene. Deletions cut 0 bases from V and 6 bases from J, with 8 bases between. The CDR3 loop spans 14 amino acids. The CDR3: CASSYSVRAGELFF. CDR3 nucleotides: TGTGCCAGCAGTTACTCAGTCCGAGCCGGGGAGCTGTTTTTT.

The rearrangement joins TRBV2 to TRBJ1-1, with D hard to call. The germline V and J ends were trimmed by 6 bases and 0 bases, with 14 bases remaining between them. This CDR3 spans 15 amino acids. Germline lookup yields CDR1 SNHLY and CDR2 FYNNEI. CDR3 bases: TGTGCCAGCAGGGCCCTGTTGGGGATGAACACTGAAGCTTTCTTT. As protein: CASRALLGMNTEAFF.

This clonotype was recorded a few times. The chain has TRBV18 and TRBJ2-7, with D tentatively TRBD1 (6 bases). The V gene lost 0 bases and the J gene lost 13 bases, with 19 bases spanning the gap. The CDR3 is made up of 14 amino acids. Germline CDR1 KGHSH, CDR2 LQKENI. The CDR3 spells CASSPPRGISGHYF. CDR3 coding DNA: TGTGCCAGCTCACCACCAAGGGGGATTTCGGGACATTACTTC.

The chain uses TRBV12-3 or TRBV12-4 and TRBJ2-2; no clear D. The CDR3 covers 12 residues. V lost 2 bases to trimming and J lost 7 bases, with 5 bases between them. Here the CDR3 DNA reads TGTGCCAGCAGTTTATATTACGGGGAGCTGTTTTTT. Amino acid sequence: CASSLYYGELFF.

The chain couples TRBV7-2 to TRBJ1-2; 7 bases are a match to TRBD1. The germline CDR1 and CDR2 sequences are SGHTA and FQGNSA. CDR3 length: 16 residues. J lost 3 bases, V lost 5 bases, and 12 bases had no gene match. The CDR3 sequence is CASSPNPRDRYYGYTF. CDR3 bases: TGTGCCAGCAGCCCCAACCCCCGGGACAGATACTATGGCTACACCTTC.

The chain joins TRBV24-1 to TRBJ1-1; D remains ambiguous. The CDR3 runs to 15 residues. The germline V gene has CDR1 KGHDR and CDR2 SFDVKD. Trimming removed 2 bases from V and 0 bases from J, with 9 bases in between. The CDR3 DNA reads TGTGCCACCAGTGATTCGGCAGGTCTGAACACTGAAGCTTTCTTT. This encodes CATSDSAGLNTEAFF.

The table lists this clonotype with a few counts. This sequence joins TRBV9 and TRBJ2-3; D is unresolved. Per the germline V gene, CDR1 is SGDLS and CDR2 is YYNGEE. V lost 0 bases, J lost 0 bases, and 8 bases lay in between. The CDR3 contains 15 residues. CDR3 bases: TGTGCCAGCAGCGTAGATATAGGTAGCACAGATACGCAGTATTTT. This codes for CASSVDIGSTDTQYF.

A few counts support this clonotype. The chain recombines TRBV3-1 with TRBJ1-6; the D gene is possibly TRBD1 (5 bases). The germline gives CDR1 LGHDT, CDR2 YNNKEL (reference sequence). Trimming pared 1 base from V and 6 bases from J, leaving 10 bases between. The CDR3 consists of 15 residues. This chain's CDR3 is CASSQGRGVNSPLHF. CDR3 nucleotides: TGTGCCAGCAGCCAAGGAAGGGGAGTTAATTCACCCCTCCACTTT.

The chain is built from TRBV5-5 and TRBJ1-1; D remains unclear. Per germline, CDR1 SGHKS and CDR2 YYEKEE (reference sequence). Between the trimmed V and J ends, which lost 1 base and 1 base, there was a span of 8 bases. There are 14 residues in the CDR3. This chain's CDR3 is CASSLMEGNTEAFF. The CDR3 nucleotides are TGTGCCAGCAGCTTGATGGAAGGGAACACTGAAGCTTTCTTT.

The chain uses TRBV2 and TRBJ1-2; D is ambiguous. Germline CDR1 reads SNHLY; CDR2 reads FYNNEI. The CDR3 contains 12 residues. The V end lost 2 bases, the J end lost 3 bases, and 4 bases lay between the germline ends. CDR3 DNA: TGTGCCAGCAGTGAACTATACTATGGCTACACCTTC. The encoded protein is CASSELYYGYTF.

This clonotype has a handful of counts. The chain has TRBV30 and TRBJ2-3; TRBD2 agrees at 11 bases. Trimming cost V 4 bases and J 4 bases; bases outside gene matches: 13. Germline CDR1 reads GTSNPN; CDR2 reads SVGIG (reference sequence). There are 17 residues in the CDR3. The CDR3 DNA follows: TGTGCCTGGAACCCTGGTCGACTAGCGGGAAACCCAGATACGCAGTATTTT. Translation: CAWNPGRLAGNPDTQYF.

The rearrangement links TRBV15 to TRBJ2-3; 8 bases map to TRBD2. V dropped 4 bases and J dropped 4; count of bases not matched to a gene: 10. CDR3 length equals 16 residues. CDR1 LNHNV and CDR2 YYDKDF come from the germline V gene (reference sequence). The CDR3 region is CATSTPPGRGADTQYF. The CDR3 bases are TGTGCCACCAGCACTCCGCCGGGGCGGGGGGCAGATACGCAGTATTTT.

Only a few counts were recorded for this clonotype. The chain recombines TRBV12-3 or TRBV12-4 with TRBJ1-2; 7 bases are shared with TRBD1. This CDR3 is 14 amino acids long. Trimming took 5 bases from V and 8 from J; bases not matched to a gene: 11. The DNA for the CDR3 is TGTGCCAGCAGTCCACAGGACAGGCCTTGGGGCTACACCTTC. It is translated as CASSPQDRPWGYTF.

This clonotype was counted only a few times. This chain connects TRBV6-1 to TRBJ2-7; possibly TRBD1 for D (6 bases). V was pared by 6 bases and J by 2 bases, with 14 bases between. Germline CDR1 is MNHNS and CDR2 is SASEGT. The CDR3 length is 14 residues. CDR3 amino acids: CASSAQGGPYEQYF. As DNA, the CDR3 is TGTGCCAGCAGCGCGCAAGGGGGTCCCTACGAGCAGTACTTC.

This clonotype was counted between two and nine times. The gene calls are TRBV6-5 and TRBJ2-2, with a possible D match to TRBD1 (6 bases). Germline-derived CDR1 and CDR2 are MNHEY and SVGAGI. Trimming cost V 5 bases and J 4 bases, with 14 bases left between them. The length of the CDR3 is 15 residues. The CDR3 protein is CASSPTGYGTGELFF. In DNA, the CDR3 is TGTGCCAGCAGTCCCACAGGGTATGGCACCGGGGAGCTGTTTTTT.

Here the CDR3 reads CASSQGTSVTSSGELFF. CDR3 nucleotide sequence: TGCGCCAGCAGCCAGGGGACTAGCGTCACCTCCTCCGGGGAGCTGTTTTTT. V gene TRBV5-1 combines with J gene TRBJ2-2; 10 bases are a match to TRBD2. This CDR3 comprises 17 residues. V lost 4 bases to trimming and J lost 6 bases; unmatched junction nucleotides: 12. Germline V gene data show CDR1 as SGHRS and CDR2 as YFSETQ.

The genes are TRBV20-1 and TRBJ1-6; D remains ambiguous. The CDR3 runs to 15 residues. V was clipped by 0 bases and J by 1 base, with 7 bases between them. Looked up from germline, CDR1 is DFQATT and CDR2 is SNEGSKA (reference sequence). The CDR3 nucleotides are TGCAGTGCTAGAGAGAAGGGTTCCTATAATTCACCCCTCCACTTT. This translates into CSAREKGSYNSPLHF.

The chain links TRBV5-1 to TRBJ2-3, with D unresolved. The CDR3 has 12 amino acids. Germline V gene sequence: CDR1 SGHRS, CDR2 YFSETQ. V was pared by 5 bases and J by 5 bases, with 9 bases between. CDR3 nucleotide sequence: TGCGCCAGCAGGGTCTTAGAAGATACGCAGTATTTT. Encoded protein: CASRVLEDTQYF.

The genes are TRBV5-1 and TRBJ2-2; D may be TRBD1 (6 bases). V was trimmed by 0 bases and J by 5 bases, leaving 14 bases between them. CDR3 length: 16 residues. Germline-derived CDR1 and CDR2 are SGHRS and YFSETQ. CDR3 amino acids: CASSLVNRVGTGELFF. The CDR3, as DNA: TGCGCCAGCAGCTTGGTGAACAGGGTTGGGACCGGGGAGCTGTTTTTT.

The rearrangement uses TRBV12-3 or TRBV12-4 and TRBJ2-7, with D perhaps matching TRBD1 (6 bases). The CDR3 has 16 amino acids. Trimming removed 4 bases at V and 6 bases at J, with 22 bases between. As DNA, the CDR3 is TGTGCCAGCAGTTCAGCATGGGAATTACAGGGTGGCGAGCAGTACTTC. Amino acid sequence: CASSSAWELQGGEQYF.

About this clonotype: A read error may account for a junction end that differs from germline. The chain couples TRBV6-5 to TRBJ1-3; D not resolved. Germline lookup yields CDR1 MNHEY and CDR2 SVGAGI. The CDR3 sequence is 16 residues long. DNA for the CDR3: TGTGCCAGCAGTCTGTTTCGGGGAATGACGGGAAACACCACATATTTT. Its protein product is CASSLFRGMTGNTTYF.

This clonotype has only a few counts. The chain couples TRBV4-2 to TRBJ1-1; 7 bases map to TRBD1. The CDR3 totals 15 residues. CDR1 is LGHNA, CDR2 YNFKEQ, per germline. V lost 0 bases, J lost 5 bases, and 6 bases stayed unmatched. The CDR3 DNA is TGTGCCAGCAGCCAAGATACAGGGGCAGGAACTGAAGCTTTCTTT. Amino acids: CASSQDTGAGTEAFF.

V is TRBV3-1 and J is TRBJ2-3; D is uncertain. Germline values: CDR1 LGHDT, CDR2 YNNKEL (reference sequence). The V gene lost 4 bases and the J gene lost 2 bases, with 16 bases spanning the gap. The CDR3 is 16 residues long. CDR3 loop: CASSPGLRSITDTQYF. CDR3 nucleotide sequence: TGTGCCAGCAGCCCAGGCTTGAGGTCTATCACAGATACGCAGTATTTT.